A selection of T cell receptor beta chains follows, all from one sample in a study of blood T cell repertoires in COVID-19. The data were produced by immunoSEQ multiplex PCR, yet TCRdb's version contains in-frame clones alone and is incomplete. Seen here are a few hundred thousand clones, about 90% observed once, and the top ten hold 2.9%. Sequencing used peripheral blood. These receptors came from a young woman with COVID-19, enrolled during active disease. Each CDR3 is given without its conserved first and last residue. Each record gives: J gene, V gene, CDR3 protein.

J: TRBJ2-3; V: TRBV5-4; CDR3: ASSPTTLLAGVTDTQY
J: TRBJ1-1; V: TRBV30; CDR3: AYLRGTEAF
J: TRBJ2-1; V: TRBV7-9; CDR3: ASSSELSYNEQF
J: TRBJ1-2; V: TRBV28; CDR3: ASSLSAGHYGYT
J: TRBJ2-5; V: TRBV4-1; CDR3: ASSQDFSTGGRKTQY
J: TRBJ1-5; V: TRBV19; CDR3: ASSIAGLSNQPQH
J: TRBJ1-1; V: TRBV19; CDR3: ASRGHWNTEAF
J: TRBJ1-2; V: TRBV28; CDR3: ASRPLGGTYHGYT
J: TRBJ1-2; V: TRBV11-2; CDR3: ASSLVKRQGNYGYT
J: TRBJ1-1; V: TRBV7-9; CDR3: ASSGQGMNTEAF
J: TRBJ1-1; V: TRBV19; CDR3: ASSIAAGKNTEAF
J: TRBJ2-7; V: TRBV30; CDR3: ACLEGSSYEQY
J: TRBJ1-1; V: TRBV19; CDR3: ASTDRGISEAF
J: TRBJ1-4; V: TRBV28; CDR3: ASSPYAGENEKLF
J: TRBJ2-7; V: TRBV10-1; CDR3: ASSERRTIYEQY
J: TRBJ2-7; V: TRBV19; CDR3: ASSVGLGHYEQY
J: TRBJ1-5; V: TRBV28; CDR3: ASSPFRGSNNQPQH
J: TRBJ2-7; V: TRBV9; CDR3: ASSVNALSYEQY
J: TRBJ1-4; V: TRBV28; CDR3: ASSLPGVREKLF
J: TRBJ2-7; V: TRBV6-4; CDR3: ASSSVEQY
J: TRBJ2-3; V: TRBV7-8; CDR3: ASRAWKGATDTQY
J: TRBJ1-4; V: TRBV5-5; CDR3: ASSVRDSNEKLF